This is a list of T cell receptor beta chains from one sample in a study of Graves' ophthalmopathy and Graves' hyperthyroidism. TCRdb analysed the multiplex PCR reads with MiXCR anew, one entry per CDR3 protein. The table includes about 480,000 distinct CDR3 sequences, approximately 14% detected once. The source material was blood. All receptors come from a woman aged 30 to 39 with Graves' ophthalmopathy. Each CDR3 is given with its conserved first and last residue. A D gene is named only where the DNA matches it firmly. Rows may omit the clone size; those that give it use once, few, many or a size class.

V gene	J gene	clone size	D gene	CDR3 DNA	CDR3 protein
TRBV5-1	TRBJ1-2	many	NA	TGCGCCAGCAGCTTGGAAGGGCGCTATGGCTACACCTTC	CASSLEGRYGYTF
TRBV4-1	TRBJ2-7	many	NA	TGCGCCAGCAGCCCCACTAACGGCTTCTTCGAGCAGTACTTC	CASSPTNGFFEQYF
TRBV7-9	TRBJ1-2	many	TRBD1	TGTGCCAGCAGCTTAACAGGGGGCAAAAACTATGGCTACACCTTC	CASSLTGGKNYGYTF
TRBV2	TRBJ2-5	once	TRBD1	TGTGCCAGCAGACCACAGGGGAGTCAAGAGACCCAGTACTTC	CASRPQGSQETQYF
TRBV10-3	TRBJ2-5	many	NA	TGTGCCATCGGCGGGGACCAAGAGACCCAGTACTTC	CAIGGDQETQYF
TRBV6-1	TRBJ1-1	many	NA	TGTGCCAGCAGTAGAAAAGGGGGGATGAACACTGAAGCTTTCTTT	CASSRKGGMNTEAFF
TRBV6-1	TRBJ1-5	once	NA	TGTGCCAGCAGTCCCCGAGCCCAGAGAGGCAATCAGCCCCAGCATTTT	CASSPRAQRGNQPQHF
TRBV2	TRBJ1-2	many	NA	TGTGCCAGCAGCTGGCCTGGTAGCTACACCTTC	CASSWPGSYTF
TRBV28	TRBJ2-7	many	TRBD2	TGTGCCAGCACCTCGGCGGGGGAAACCTACGAGCAGTACTTC	CASTSAGETYEQYF
TRBV3-1	TRBJ1-2	NA	NA	TGTGCCAGCAGCCAAGTCGGGGAGGGCTATGGCTACACCTTC	CASSQVGEGYGYTF
TRBV7-2	TRBJ2-2	many	TRBD1	TGTGCCAGCACCGACAGGGGTCGGGGCGGGGAGCTGTTTTTT	CASTDRGRGGELFF
TRBV2	TRBJ2-2	NA	NA	TGTGCCAGCAAGGTGGGCCGGTACACCGGGGAGCTGTTTTTT	CASKVGRYTGELFF
TRBV12-3/TRBV12-4	TRBJ2-5	few	NA	TGTGCCAGCAGACCCGCGGGGTTGCAGACCCAGTACTTC	CASRPAGLQTQYF
TRBV30	TRBJ1-2	many	NA	TGTGCCTGGAGTGTGGGGGGCGAGAGTGGCTACACCTTC	CAWSVGGESGYTF
TRBV20-1	TRBJ1-1	many	NA	TGCAGTGCTAGGGTGGCAGGGAGGAACACTGAAGCTTTCTTT	CSARVAGRNTEAFF
TRBV6-1	TRBJ2-7	many	NA	TGTGCCAGCTGGAGGAACACTCAGAGTGGCGAGCAGTACTTC	CASWRNTQSGEQYF
TRBV6-2/TRBV6-3	TRBJ2-5	once	TRBD2	TGTGCCAGCAGTTACTCCGGAGGGACTAGCGGGGGAGCATTCCAAGAGACCCAGTACTTC	CASSYSGGTSGGAFQETQYF
TRBV20-1	TRBJ1-6	many	TRBD1	TGCAGTGCGCAGGGGGCTGATTCACCCCTCCACTTT	CSAQGADSPLHF
TRBV2	TRBJ1-5	NA	TRBD1	TGTGCCAGCAGTGAAGTTGGACAGGGGATTAAGCCCCAGCATTTT	CASSEVGQGIKPQHF
TRBV3-1	TRBJ1-3	few	TRBD1	TGTGCCAGCAGCCGGGGACAGGGAGGAAACACCATATATTTT	CASSRGQGGNTIYF
TRBV6-4	TRBJ2-7	many	TRBD2	TGTGCCAGCAGCGAGGGACTAGCGGGAGCTTACGAGCAGTACTTC	CASSEGLAGAYEQYF
TRBV28	TRBJ2-2	many	NA	TGTGCCAGCAGTTTAATAGGGGACACCGGGGAGCTGTTTTTT	CASSLIGDTGELFF
TRBV7-2	TRBJ1-5	many	NA	TGTGCCAGCAGCCTACAGGTAAATCAGCCCCAGCATTTT	CASSLQVNQPQHF
TRBV6-2/TRBV6-3	TRBJ1-1	NA	NA	TGTGCCAGCAGCGAGCCTCGCTTTGTGGACAGACCCACTGAAGCTTTCTTT	CASSEPRFVDRPTEAFF
TRBV10-3	TRBJ1-5	many	NA	TGTGCCATCAGCGAAGTCAATCAGCCCCAGCATTTT	CAISEVNQPQHF
TRBV6-1	TRBJ1-1	many	TRBD1	TGTGCCAGCAGTGCTGACAGGGGAAAGTCTTTCTTT	CASSADRGKSFF
TRBV9	TRBJ1-2	many	NA	TGTGCCAGCAGCGTAAACGCAGGGGTCGGTGGCTACACCTTC	CASSVNAGVGGYTF
TRBV5-1	TRBJ2-2	few	NA	TGCGCCAGCAGCGAGACAGCTATAGACACCGGGGAGCTGTTTTTT	CASSETAIDTGELFF
TRBV7-2	TRBJ2-7	many	NA	TGTGCCAGCAGCTTAGAACCGGTTTCCTACGAGCAGTACTTC	CASSLEPVSYEQYF
TRBV9	TRBJ1-3	many	NA	TGTGCCAGCAGTGCCACGGACAGCGGAAACACCATATATTTT	CASSATDSGNTIYF
TRBV12-3/TRBV12-4	TRBJ2-2	many	NA	TGTGCCAGCAAAGAGGACCCGAACACCGGGGAGCTGTTTTTT	CASKEDPNTGELFF
TRBV12-3/TRBV12-4	TRBJ1-1	many	TRBD1	TGTGCCAGCACCAGACAGGGGCCCAACACTGAAGCTTTCTTT	CASTRQGPNTEAFF
TRBV29-1	TRBJ1-2	many	NA	TGCAGCGTTGGAGTAGGAGGGACCGAGGATGGCTATGGCTACACCTTC	CSVGVGGTEDGYGYTF
TRBV28	TRBJ2-5	few	NA	TGTGCCAGCAGTTTACCCCCAGGGAACGAAGAGACCCAGTACTTC	CASSLPPGNEETQYF
TRBV30	TRBJ1-5	many	NA	TGTGCCTGGGGGCCGAAGGGTAATCAGCCCCAGCATTTT	CAWGPKGNQPQHF
TRBV7-2	TRBJ1-2	many	NA	TGTGCCAGCAGCCCAACAGGGATCCCCTATGGCTACACCTTC	CASSPTGIPYGYTF
TRBV28	TRBJ2-7	many	NA	TGTGCCAGCAGTCCGCCCTACAGTGACTACGAGCAGTACTTC	CASSPPYSDYEQYF
TRBV18	TRBJ2-7	NA	NA	TGTGCCAGCTCACGTACGATCCGGGACGGAGCCTACGAGCAGTACTTC	CASSRTIRDGAYEQYF
TRBV12-3/TRBV12-4	TRBJ1-5	NA	NA	TGTGCCAGCAGTCTCACCGGGCCTCAGCCCCAGCATTTT	CASSLTGPQPQHF
TRBV3-1	TRBJ1-2	few	TRBD1	TGTGCCAGCAGCCACGACAGGGTCCAGAATGGCTACACCTTC	CASSHDRVQNGYTF
TRBV15	TRBJ1-5	NA	NA	TGTGCCACCAGTTATGAACAGGGTACTCAGCCCCAGCATTTT	CATSYEQGTQPQHF
TRBV11-2	TRBJ2-7	many	NA	TGTGCCAGCAGCTTCAGCAGACAGAACTACGAGCAGTACTTC	CASSFSRQNYEQYF
TRBV28	TRBJ1-2	many	TRBD1	TGTGCCAGCAGTTTGCCGGGACAGGAAAAGAACTATGGCTACACCTTC	CASSLPGQEKNYGYTF
TRBV2	TRBJ2-5	few	NA	TGTGCCAGCAGTCACAGGGTCCTGGAGACCCAGTACTTC	CASSHRVLETQYF
TRBV28	TRBJ2-7	many	TRBD1	TGTGCCAGCAGTGGGGACAGGAGAAGCTACGAGCAGTACTTC	CASSGDRRSYEQYF
TRBV24-1	TRBJ2-7	many	TRBD2	TGTGCCACCAGTGACGGGACTAGAACCTACGAGCAGTACTTC	CATSDGTRTYEQYF
TRBV20-1	TRBJ1-1	many	NA	TGCAGTGCTAGGGACGGGACGTATGGCACTGAAGCTTTCTTT	CSARDGTYGTEAFF
TRBV4-1	TRBJ2-5	many	TRBD2	TGCGCCAGCAGCCAGACCTCGGGGGGGACCCAGTACTTC	CASSQTSGGTQYF
TRBV12-3/TRBV12-4	TRBJ1-2	many	NA	TGTGCCAGCAGTTTAAATCACGGGGGCGATGGCTACACCTTC	CASSLNHGGDGYTF
TRBV5-1	TRBJ2-7	many	TRBD1	TGCGCCAGCAGCATAACCGGGACAGGCCGCTACGAGCAGTACTTC	CASSITGTGRYEQYF
TRBV6-4	TRBJ1-5	few	TRBD1	TGTGCCAGCAGGACCGGGACAGGGGGCTCCTGGGGAAATCAGCCCCAGCATTTT	CASRTGTGGSWGNQPQHF
TRBV28	TRBJ2-4	many	NA	TGTGCCAGCATGGGTTCCGCCTTAGCCAAAAACATTCAGTACTTC	CASMGSALAKNIQYF
TRBV28	TRBJ2-5	NA	NA	TGTGCCAGCAGTAGGAGGGGGCAAGGAGAGACGCAGGACTTC	CASSRRGQGETQDF
TRBV20-1	TRBJ2-7	many	NA	TGCAGTGCTAGAGATGCCGCTTACGAGCAGTACTTC	CSARDAAYEQYF
TRBV19	TRBJ1-6	once	NA	TGTGCCAGTAGCCGGGACCCACTCAATTCACCCCTCCACTTT	CASSRDPLNSPLHF